A selection of T cell receptor beta chains follows, all from one sample in a study of OX40 agonist ivuxolimab in advanced cancers. Sequencing was performed with immunoSEQ multiplex PCR; in TCRdb, only in-frame clones are kept and a portion is missing. The table records around 79,000 clones, about 90% of them present only once. The specimen comprised CD4+ or CD8+ T cells sorted from blood, sampled in a trial of the OX40 agonist ivuxolimab. These receptors were collected from an adult with an advanced solid tumor such as melanoma, head and neck, liver or kidney cancer. The CDR3 runs from the conserved cysteine through the conserved F or W. D genes are given only for firm matches. Size tells how often a clone was seen (once, few, many) or the class of an expanded clone, and some rows leave it out.

d_call j_call clone_size v_call cdr3_nt cdr3_aa
. TRBJ2-4 . TRBV5-5 TGTGCCAGCATCCTGGGGCTCACCGGGGCCAAAAACATTCAGTACTTC CASILGLTGAKNIQYF
. TRBJ1-3 . TRBV5-8 TGTGCCAGCAGCTTAGGCCGGCCCCTCTCTGGAAACACCATATATTTT CASSLGRPLSGNTIYF
. TRBJ2-5 . TRBV6-5 TGTGCCAGCACCATACAGGGAGGGTGGGAGACCCAGTACTTC CASTIQGGWETQYF
. TRBJ2-1 . TRBV6-6 TGTGCCAGCAGTTACCCCCTAGGTTCCTACAATGAGCAGTTCTTC CASSYPLGSYNEQFF
. TRBJ2-7 . TRBV5-5 TGTGCCAGCAGCTTTGGGGTCGCCTACGAGCAGTACTTC CASSFGVAYEQYF
. TRBJ1-3 . TRBV9 TGTGCCAGCAGCGTAGTAGTGGGGGGGCCTGGAAACACCATATATTTT CASSVVVGGPGNTIYF
. TRBJ1-5 . TRBV19 TGTGCCAGTAGTATAGATCTAAACCCTGGTCAGCCCCAGCATTTT CASSIDLNPGQPQHF
. TRBJ2-1 . TRBV25-1 TGTGCCAGCAGTGTAATTTCCGGGAGCTATGAGCAGTTCTTC CASSVISGSYEQFF
TRBD2 TRBJ2-1 . TRBV5-1 TGCGCCAGCAGCTTGTTAACTAGCGGCAACAATGAGCAGTTCTTC CASSLLTSGNNEQFF
. TRBJ1-1 . TRBV29-1 TGCAGCGTGACCCCGGGACACCTGAACACTGAAGCTTTCTTT CSVTPGHLNTEAFF
. TRBJ1-5 . TRBV6-6 TGTGCCAGCACTCCCTTGGGTGACAGGAGCAATCAGCCCCAGCATTTT CASTPLGDRSNQPQHF
TRBD2 TRBJ2-1 . TRBV5-3 TGTGCCAGAAGCTTGGAGCTCGGCGGGAGGGCCTATCCCCCAAATGAGCAGTTCTTC CARSLELGGRAYPPNEQFF
TRBD2 TRBJ2-1 . TRBV15 TGTGCCACCAGCCGCAGCGGGGGATCCTACAATGAGCAGTTCTTC CATSRSGGSYNEQFF
. TRBJ2-1 . TRBV7-3 TGTGCCAGCAGCCCGAACACAGACAATGAGCAGTTCTTC CASSPNTDNEQFF
. TRBJ2-2 . TRBV28 TGTGCCAGCAGTCGGGGGAGCACCGGGGAGCTGTTTTTT CASSRGSTGELFF
. TRBJ2-5 . TRBV5-1 TGCGCCAGCAGCTTCGGGGTTCCAGCGACCCAGTACTTC CASSFGVPATQYF
TRBD1 TRBJ2-1 . TRBV5-1 TGCGCCAGCAGCTCTGGGACAGGGTCCTACAATGAGCAGTTCTTC CASSSGTGSYNEQFF
TRBD1 TRBJ1-2 . TRBV4-2 TGTGCCAGCAGCCAGGACTTACCGGGACAGTATGGCTACACCTTC CASSQDLPGQYGYTF
. TRBJ1-3 once TRBV5-8 TGTGCCAGCAGCTTGCGTGACCTCTCTGGAAACACCATATATTTT CASSLRDLSGNTIYF
. TRBJ2-7 . TRBV9 TGTGCCAGCAGCGTAGATCCGGGGGGCACTCCCTACGAGCAGTACTTC CASSVDPGGTPYEQYF
. TRBJ1-2 . TRBV5-1 TGCGCCAGCACCTCCAACCCAGGGAGCGTTGTTGGCTACACCTTC CASTSNPGSVVGYTF
. TRBJ1-2 once TRBV6-5 TGTGCCAGCAGTTACTCTGCGGGTCGAACTAACTATGGCTACACCTTC CASSYSAGRTNYGYTF
TRBD1 TRBJ1-1 . TRBV4-1 TGCGCCAGCAGCCAAGTGGACAGGACGGGCACTGAAGCTTTCTTT CASSQVDRTGTEAFF
. TRBJ1-2 . TRBV28 TGTGCCAGCAGTATCCAAGTTAACTATGGCTACACCTTC CASSIQVNYGYTF
TRBD2 TRBJ2-7 . TRBV7-2 TGTGCCAGCAGCTTAGTCGGGGGCGCTAGCGGGGGCTCCTACGAGCAGTACTTC CASSLVGGASGGSYEQYF
TRBD2 TRBJ2-6 . TRBV27 TGTGCCAGTAGACGAGCGGGGGGGGCCAACGTCCTGACTTTC CASRRAGGANVLTF
TRBD1 TRBJ2-1 . TRBV14 TGTGCCAGCAGCCCCCTGGGACAGCGAATTCGCTCCTACAATGAGCAGTTCTTC CASSPLGQRIRSYNEQFF
. TRBJ1-5 few TRBV15 TGTGCCACCAGCAGAGTCCGGGGGGGTGTGTCAAATCAGCCCCAGCATTTT CATSRVRGGVSNQPQHF